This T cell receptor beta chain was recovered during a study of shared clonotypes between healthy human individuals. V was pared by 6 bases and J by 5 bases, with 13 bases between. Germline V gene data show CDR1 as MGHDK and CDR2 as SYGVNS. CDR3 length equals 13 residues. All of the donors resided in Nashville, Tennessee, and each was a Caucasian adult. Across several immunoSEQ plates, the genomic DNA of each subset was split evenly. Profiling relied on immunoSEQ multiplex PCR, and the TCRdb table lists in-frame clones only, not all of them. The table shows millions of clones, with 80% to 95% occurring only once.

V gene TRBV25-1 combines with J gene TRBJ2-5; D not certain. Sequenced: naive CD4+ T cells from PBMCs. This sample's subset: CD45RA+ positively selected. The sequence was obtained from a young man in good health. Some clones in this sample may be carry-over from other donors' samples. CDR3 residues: CASSLHGSETQYF. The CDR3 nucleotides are TGTGCCAGCAGCCTACATGGGTCGGAGACCCAGTACTTC.